This T cell receptor (beta chain) was recorded in a study of blood T cell repertoires in COVID-19. TCRdb keeps only in-frame clones here, not all; method: immunoSEQ multiplex PCR. The sample has about 190,000 clones, roughly 79% seen once. This clone was counted only a few times. This CDR3 is 12 amino acids long. The V gene lost 1 base and the J gene lost 9 bases, with 7 bases spanning the gap. The TCR comes from a man aged 55-75 years with active or convalescent COVID-19. Sequencing input: peripheral blood. This chain joins TRBV12-3 or TRBV12-4 and TRBJ2-1, with D perhaps matching TRBD2 (5 bases). For the CDR3, the DNA is TGTGCCAGCAGTTTAGGAGCGGTTGAGCAGTTCTTC. It specifies CASSLGAVEQFF.